These 14 T cell receptor beta chains were all obtained from the same sample, sequenced in a study of CD8 T cells in ankylosing spondylitis. Study-wide points: For ankylosing spondylitis blood, a TCR beta motif of 7 or 8 highly homologous variants appeared characteristic.

No cognate antigen is known for these TCRs. MiXCR, run by TCRdb on the 5' RACE reads, gives a single entry per CDR3 protein. The sample contains 650,000 to 800,000 distinct CDR3 sequences, about 20% of which appear only once. Sequenced material: blood, either unsorted or a sorted T cell fraction (not recorded which). The source is a male donor with ankylosing spondylitis.

The chain employs TRBV20-1 and TRBJ2-7; possibly TRBD2 for D (5 bases). The V gene's germline CDR1 is DFQATT and CDR2 SNEGSKA (reference sequence). Between the trimmed V and J ends, which lost 3 bases and 5 bases, there was a span of 8 bases. CDR3 length: 11 amino acids. CDR3 in amino acids: CSARLGDEQYF. CDR3 bases: TGCAGTGCTAGGTTGGGAGACGAGCAGTACTTC.

The sample holds a few counts of this clonotype. V and J are TRBV5-6 and TRBJ2-3; D uncertain. V was shortened by 6 bases and J by 5 bases, with 19 bases between the two germline ends. This CDR3 has 15 amino acids. The V gene's germline CDR1 is SGHDT and CDR2 YYEEEE. CDR3 in amino acids: CASTPLRSKEDTQYF. The DNA of the CDR3 is TGTGCCAGCACCCCCCTTCGTAGTAAGGAAGATACGCAGTATTTT.

On this clonotype: One end of the junction is discordant with germline, which a read error may explain. The V call is TRBV12-3 or TRBV12-4, the J call TRBJ2-2, with D maybe TRBD2 (6 bases). The CDR3 is 17 amino acids. The CDR3 is CTSSLEGPRTNTGELFF. The CDR3 nucleotides read TGTACCAGCAGTTTGGAGGGTCCCAGGACCAACACCGGGGAGCTGTTTTTT.

This chain joins TRBV20-1 and TRBJ2-3; 12 nucleotides agree with TRBD2. Germline CDR1 is DFQATT and CDR2 is SNEGSKA (reference sequence). This CDR3 region has 17 residues. V lost 3 bases and J lost 4; bases outside the gene matches: 11. CDR3 residues: CSASPGTSGLSADTQYF. CDR3 coding DNA: TGCAGTGCTAGTCCCGGGACTAGCGGGTTATCGGCAGATACGCAGTATTTT.

This clonotype appeared many times. The chain's CDR3 is CASTPDRVYNEQFF. The CDR3 DNA reads TGTGCCAGCACCCCCGACAGGGTCTACAATGAGCAGTTCTTC. V gene TRBV12-3 or TRBV12-4 combines with J gene TRBJ2-1, with 7 nucleotides matching TRBD1. V was pared by 7 bases and J by 3 bases, with 6 bases of the junction left unmatched. The CDR3 contains 14 residues.

The J gene is TRBJ2-1, the V gene TRBV20-1; D is unclear. This CDR3 has 14 residues. Germline CDR1 DFQATT, CDR2 SNEGSKA (reference sequence). The germline V and J ends were trimmed by 5 bases and 3 bases, with 14 bases remaining between them. This CDR3 reads CSAVTRTYYNEQFF. The CDR3, as DNA: TGCAGTGCTGTAACAAGAACCTACTACAATGAGCAGTTCTTC.

The genes are TRBV6-1 and TRBJ2-1; a possible D gene is TRBD2 (5 bases). This CDR3 region has 16 residues. With 5 bases removed from V and 4 bases from J, the gap between germline ends came to 18 bases. Germline CDR1 and CDR2: MNHNS and SASEGT. CDR3 in amino acids: CASSQPDSPYYNEQFF. The CDR3 DNA sequence: TGTGCCAGCAGTCAGCCGGACTCCCCCTATTACAATGAGCAGTTCTTC.

The rearrangement links TRBV4-2 to TRBJ2-5, with D perhaps TRBD1 (6 bases). V lost 2 bases, J lost 0 bases, and 10 bases lay in between. The length of the CDR3 is 15 residues. Per the germline V gene, CDR1 is LGHNA and CDR2 is YNFKEQ. CDR3 loop: CASSQRGQYQETQYF. The CDR3 nucleotides read TGTGCCAGCAGCCAACGAGGACAGTACCAAGAGACCCAGTACTTC.

This clonotype was counted between two and nine times. The rearrangement joins TRBV5-5 to TRBJ2-2; either TRBD1 or TRBD2 may supply D (5 bases each). Looked up from germline, CDR1 is SGHKS and CDR2 is YYEKEE (reference sequence). This CDR3 region has 17 residues. V was pared by 1 base and J by 1 base, with 14 bases between. CDR3 in amino acids: CASSLFMGRQNTGELFF. The CDR3 DNA reads TGTGCCAGCAGCTTGTTTATGGGACGGCAGAACACCGGGGAGCTGTTTTTT.

This rearrangement joins TRBV12-3 or TRBV12-4 to TRBJ2-5; 11 bases fit TRBD2. The CDR3 length is 16 residues. V lost 6 bases, J lost 1 base, and 7 bases stayed unmatched. CDR3 nucleotides: TGTGCCAGCAGACTATTTAGCGGGGGGGCCCAAGAGACCCAGTACTTC. As protein: CASRLFSGGAQETQYF.

V gene TRBV6-1 combines with J gene TRBJ1-6; a weak D match, TRBD1 (6 bases). The CDR3 loop spans 14 amino acids. CDR1 and CDR2 (germline): MNHNS, SASEGT. Trimming took off 6 bases at V and 7 bases at J, with 13 bases between the two ends. CDR3 nucleotide sequence: TGTGCCAGCAGACAGGGAGATCCAAATTCACCCCTCCACTTT. It codes for CASRQGDPNSPLHF.

This clonotype was observed a handful of times. The chain links TRBV12-3 or TRBV12-4 to TRBJ1-1; no firm D call. The germline V and J ends were trimmed by 8 bases and 2 bases, with 15 bases remaining between them. The CDR3 loop spans 14 amino acids. CDR3 in DNA: TGTGCCAGCCGGATCCTGTTGGGAAACACTGAAGCTTTCTTT. It specifies CASRILLGNTEAFF.

This clonotype occurred a few times. The chain links TRBV12-3 or TRBV12-4 to TRBJ2-3; D might be TRBD1 (5 bases). The CDR3 is 15 amino acids. The V end was cut by 5 bases, the J end by 5 bases, with 17 bases between. This chain's CDR3 is CASSPGQGLVDTQYF. The DNA for the CDR3 is TGTGCCAGCAGTCCCGGACAAGGGCTAGTAGATACGCAGTATTTT.

In this sample, this clonotype turned up a few times. The CDR3, as DNA: TGCAGCGGGGGAAGGGTGGGGGCCGGGGAGCTGTTTTTT. Its translation is CSGGRVGAGELFF. The chain recombines TRBV29-1 with TRBJ2-2; D might be TRBD1 or TRBD2, each matching 5 bases. The CDR3 extends over 13 amino acids. Trimming stripped 7 bases from V and 6 bases from J, with 15 bases between. The germline V gene encodes CDR1 SQVTM and CDR2 ANQGSEA.